This is a list of T cell receptor beta chains from one sample in a study of T cells in Graves' hyperthyroidism and ophthalmopathy. In TCRdb, the multiplex PCR reads were re-called with MiXCR into one record per CDR3 protein. The sample carries some 440,000 distinct CDR3 sequences, roughly 14% recorded once. Sequenced input: blood. These receptor sequences come from a woman aged 18-29 years with Graves' hyperthyroidism. Each CDR3 is given with its conserved first and last residue. A D gene is named only where the DNA matches it firmly. Size tells how often a clone was seen (once, few, many) or the class of an expanded clone, and some rows leave it out.

>TRBJ2-7|TRBD1|TRBV20-1|many
TGCAGTGCTCGGGACAGTAGCTACGAGCAGTACTTC
CSARDSSYEQYF
>TRBJ1-1|TRBD1|TRBV6-2/TRBV6-3|NA
TGTGCCAGCAGTTGCTCGCAGGGGGCGGTGGGCACTGAAGCTTTCTTT
CASSCSQGAVGTEAFF
>TRBJ1-5|NA|TRBV7-3|NA
TGCGCCAGCAGCCAAGAAACCGAACAGGGTCTCAATCAGCCCCAGCATTTT
CASSQETEQGLNQPQHF
>TRBJ2-3|TRBD1|TRBV2|many
TGTGCCAGCAGGGGACAGGGGCTCTTGCGCGCAGATACGCAGTATTTT
CASRGQGLLRADTQYF
>TRBJ2-3|NA|TRBV7-7|many
TGTGCTAGCAGACCCCGGGACTTACTAAGAGCAGATACGCAGTATTTT
CASRPRDLLRADTQYF
>TRBJ2-7|NA|TRBV2|many
TGTGCCAGCAGTGGGCACCCGAGGCCCTACGAGCAGTACTTC
CASSGHPRPYEQYF
>TRBJ1-2|NA|TRBV12-3/TRBV12-4|many
TGTGCCAGCAGCCCAGTCGCCGGGGGGGGCTACACCTTC
CASSPVAGGGYTF
>TRBJ1-2|NA|TRBV6-5|many
TGTGCCAGCAGTTACCTTTGGGGGGGCGACTATGGCTACACCTTC
CASSYLWGGDYGYTF
>TRBJ1-2|TRBD1|TRBV7-9|many
TGTGCCAGCAGCTCGGAGGACAGGGGGCGCTACTATGGCTACACCTTC
CASSSEDRGRYYGYTF
>TRBJ2-6|TRBD1|TRBV30|few
TGTGCCTGGAGTGTACTGGACAGGGAAGTTTCTGGGGCCAACGTCCTGACTTTC
CAWSVLDREVSGANVLTF
>TRBJ1-2|TRBD1|TRBV12-3/TRBV12-4|many
TGTGCCAGCAGTTTACAGACAGGGGGCGAGGCTAACTATGGCTACACCTTC
CASSLQTGGEANYGYTF
>TRBJ1-3|NA|TRBV28|many
TGTGCCAGCAGTTTGACCAGGGTCTCCCGAAACACCATATATTTT
CASSLTRVSRNTIYF
>TRBJ2-3|TRBD2|TRBV5-5|many
TGTGCCAGCAGCGGAGGGACTAGCGGGCTCACAGATACGCAGTATTTT
CASSGGTSGLTDTQYF
>TRBJ2-3|NA|TRBV7-6|many
TGTGCCAGCAGCTTCCAGACTGGTGATACGCAGTATTTT
CASSFQTGDTQYF
>TRBJ1-1|NA|TRBV27|many
TGTGCCAGCACCCATCGGGTTCCGAACACTGAAGCTTTCTTT
CASTHRVPNTEAFF
>TRBJ2-1|NA|TRBV5-6|many
TGTGCCAGCAGCCAATCCCAGATGACCTACAATGAGCAGTTCTTC
CASSQSQMTYNEQFF
>TRBJ1-4|NA|TRBV28|NA
TGTGCCAGCAGTTCTTTTGAGAGGACTAATGAAAAACTGTTTTTT
CASSSFERTNEKLFF
>TRBJ2-1|TRBD2|TRBV7-3|many
TGTGCCAGCAGCTTAATGGAGCGGGGGGCCCTCAATGAGCAGTTCTTC
CASSLMERGALNEQFF
>TRBJ2-2|TRBD2|TRBV5-1|few
TGCGCCAGCAGCTCCCGACTAGCGGGAGCCATCGGGGAGCTGTTTTTT
CASSSRLAGAIGELFF
>TRBJ1-2|TRBD1|TRBV28|NA
TGTGCCAGCAGTTCAGGGGGTGCCTATGGCTACACCTTC
CASSSGGAYGYTF
>TRBJ2-2|NA|TRBV11-2|NA
TGTGCCAGCAGCTTAGATGGCCTACTAATATACACCGGGGAGCTGCTTTTT
CASSLDGLLIYTGELLF
>TRBJ2-7|TRBD1|TRBV5-1|many
TGCGCCAGCAGCTTACCGACAGGGGGCTACGAGCAGTACTTC
CASSLPTGGYEQYF
>TRBJ2-5|NA|TRBV5-6|few
TGTGCCAGCAGCTCAGGGGGGGGGGCGGGCCAAGAGACCCAGTACTTC
CASSSGGGAGQETQYF
>TRBJ2-7|TRBD1|TRBV27|NA
TGTGCCGCGGGGACAGGGTTCTACGAGCAGTACTTC
CAAGTGFYEQYF
>TRBJ2-6|NA|TRBV6-5|few
TGTGCCAGCAGTTACTCGAGCGGGGCGGGTCAGGGGTCGTCGGGGGCCAACGTCCTGACTTTC
CASSYSSGAGQGSSGANVLTF
>TRBJ1-2|NA|TRBV24-1|many
TGTGCCACCAGTGAGCCGGGACGGAGCTATGGCTACACCTTC
CATSEPGRSYGYTF
>TRBJ2-7|TRBD1|TRBV7-9|few
TGTGCCAGCAGCTTACGGGACAGTCCCTACGAGCAGTACTTC
CASSLRDSPYEQYF
>TRBJ2-3|TRBD2|TRBV3-1|many
TGTGCCAGCAGCCAAGTCGGGAGGGGCACAGATACGCAGTATTTT
CASSQVGRGTDTQYF
>TRBJ2-7|NA|TRBV12-3/TRBV12-4|many
TGTGCCAGCAGTTTAGCGACCGGCTACGAGCAGTACTTC
CASSLATGYEQYF
>TRBJ1-5|NA|TRBV2|NA
TGTGCCAGCAGTGAAGGGAGTAGCAATCAGCCCCAGCATTTT
CASSEGSSNQPQHF
>TRBJ1-3|NA|TRBV9|many
TGTGCCAGCAGCGTAGAAAGCTCTGGAAACACCATATATTTT
CASSVESSGNTIYF
>TRBJ2-1|TRBD2|TRBV28|many
TGTGCCAGCAGAGGACTAGCGGGGAGATACAATGAGCAGTTCTTC
CASRGLAGRYNEQFF
>TRBJ2-3|NA|TRBV20-1|many
TGCAGTGCTAGAGTACAGTTTAGCACAGATACGCAGTATTTT
CSARVQFSTDTQYF
>TRBJ2-2|TRBD2|TRBV6-4|NA
TGTGCCAGCAGCTCGACTAGCGGGAGCATCGGGGAGCTGTTTTTT
CASSSTSGSIGELFF
>TRBJ1-5|NA|TRBV6-2/TRBV6-3|few
TGTGCCAGCAGTTACGAGGTGGTAGACAATCAGCCCCAGCATTTT
CASSYEVVDNQPQHF
>TRBJ2-5|NA|TRBV18|many
TGTGCCAGCTCACCACCTGGACAGCAGGCTGGGAGGGAGACCCAGTACTTC
CASSPPGQQAGRETQYF